This T cell receptor (beta chain) was sequenced in a study of blood T cell repertoires in COVID-19 (dated by TCRdb to the early 2020s). Describing the broader study: Samples from collaborators originated in the United States, Italy and Spain and spanned both the acute and convalescent phases of COVID-19. Where available, HLA class I and class II types were taken from metadata supplied by the sample provider and were not determined by assay-based typing. The dataset comprised deeply sampled blood TCRbeta repertoires from subjects exposed to, actively infected with, or recovered from COVID-19. The samples were drawn from the first 160 participants of the ongoing ImmuneRACE study and from 1,254 subjects provided by 6 global collaborators. The material from the prospective study consisted of cDNA or gDNA derived from T cells, B-cell-depleted T cells, or PBMCs. The repertoires were released in a freely available public database intended as a resource for research on the immune response to SARS-CoV-2. Sample metadata almost always included a de-identified subject ID, COVID-19 status, age in years and sex. Results and caveats for the whole study, not just this receptor: How much clinical and demographic metadata was included differed by source and by participant, and the metadata was provided uncurated.

At the junction V is shortened by 2 bases and J by 3 bases; bases outside the gene matches: 5. Reading from cysteine to phenylalanine, the CDR3 counts 15 amino acids. The CDR3 DNA has 45 bases and is translated from base 1. Via the germline V gene, CDR1 is MNHEY and CDR2 SVGEGT. On this clone: Its antigen remains unidentified. There are no base qualities to consult, and no much larger clone falls within one base.

The immunoSEQ Assay, a bias-controlled multiplex PCR, was used to amplify TCRbeta CDR3 regions from genomic DNA. Turning to the authors' computational methods: Nucleated cell counts per sample were estimated from amplification of reference gene primers within the assay. To quantify the absolute abundance of each unique TCRbeta CDR3 rearrangement, sequence reads were collapsed and filtered. Productive Simpson clonality was computed per sample as the square root of Simpson's diversity index over productive rearrangements. What TCRdb holds here is the immuneACCESS table cut down to in-frame rearrangements. Part of the clones is not present; checked against another copy, under half of the missing clones reflect an unresolved V gene, and the others are unexplained. V and J calls and clone size are those listed in that table; D and trimming were worked out from the DNA. The sample table contains approximately 150,000 clones; only one count was recorded for roughly 80% of them. About 18% of the sample is held by the ten biggest clonotypes.

Collaborating institutions collected whole blood in K2EDTA tubes following their own protocols. For TCRbeta analysis, collaborators shipped samples in one of three forms: frozen whole blood, isolated PBMCs, or DNA extracted from either of those sample types. The chain was built from TRBV6-2 or TRBV6-3 and TRBJ2-7, with TRBD2 identical over 9 junction bases. The sequence was obtained from a woman older than 75 with acute or convalescent COVID-19. Sequencing was performed on peripheral blood. The DNA sequence is given as TGTGCCAGCAGTTACAGTCTAGCGGGGAACTACGAGCAGTACTTC. It translates to CASSYSLAGNYEQYF.